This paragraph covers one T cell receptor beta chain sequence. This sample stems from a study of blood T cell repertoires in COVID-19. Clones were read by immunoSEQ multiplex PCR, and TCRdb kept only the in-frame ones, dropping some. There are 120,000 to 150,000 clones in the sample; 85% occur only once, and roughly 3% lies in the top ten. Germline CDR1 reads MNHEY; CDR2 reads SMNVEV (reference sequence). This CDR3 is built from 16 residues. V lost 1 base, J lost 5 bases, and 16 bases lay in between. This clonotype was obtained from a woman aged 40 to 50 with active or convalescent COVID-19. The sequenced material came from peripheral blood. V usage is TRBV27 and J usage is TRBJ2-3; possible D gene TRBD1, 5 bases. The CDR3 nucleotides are TGTGCCAGCAGTTTATACGGCCAGGGATATGGAGATACGCAGTATTTT. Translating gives CASSLYGQGYGDTQYF.